This TCR beta chain was recorded in a study of radiotherapy plus CTLA-4 blockade in lung cancer. Whole-study context: Disease control was seen in about 30% of patients, objective responses in around 17%.

Chemo-refractory metastatic non-small-cell lung cancer patients received focal radiation with ipilimumab CTLA-4 blockade. This clone was picked up a small number of times. Its antigen is as yet unknown. Whole-study findings and limits: An expansion of tumor-derived TCR clones occurred in blood after radiotherapy plus ipilimumab.

Repertoires were generated with immunoSEQ multiplex PCR, while TCRdb's copy carries only in-frame clones and drops some. The data hold about 67,000 clones, with 70% to 80% observed a single time. The material sequenced was peripheral blood, taken from a patient treated with radiotherapy plus ipilimumab. This receptor was taken from a human donor with non-small cell lung cancer whose response to radiotherapy plus ipilimumab could not be evaluated. Some clones in this sample may be carry-over from other donors' samples.

For the CDR3, the DNA is TGTGCCAGCAGCTCACTGGGGACAGACCTATCTGGGGCCAACGTCCTGACTTTC. It is translated as CASSSLGTDLSGANVLTF. The chain recombines TRBV13 with TRBJ2-6, with 7 bases matching TRBD1. Germline assignment: CDR1 PRHDT and CDR2 FYEKMQ (reference sequence). The CDR3 covers 18 residues. V lost 4 bases, J lost 1 base, and 10 bases stayed unmatched.